The clone carrying this T cell receptor beta chain was recorded a few times. Its antigen is unknown. This CDR3 has 12 amino acids. Germline V gene sequence: CDR1 MDHEN, CDR2 SYDVKM. Trimming stripped 7 bases from V and 8 bases from J, with 11 bases between. The data belong to a study of response to subunit inactivated influenza vaccine. General study findings and limits: Authors proposed each seasonal influenza vaccination draws in few new T cells.

TCRdb ran MiXCR on the RT-PCR reads and lists one entry per CDR3 protein. This table has hundreds of thousands of distinct CDR3 sequences, roughly 22% appearing once. The sequenced sample was PBMCs from blood, obtained about 20 months after vaccination. V is TRBV28 and J is TRBJ1-4; D is unclear. The receptor's source is a man aged 50-75 years who received an inactivated influenza vaccine. The CDR3 spells CASNPGSEKLFF. The CDR3 DNA reads as TGTGCCAGCAACCCGGGGAGCGAAAAACTGTTTTTT.